This is a list of T cell receptor beta chains from one sample in a study of T cells in Graves' hyperthyroidism and ophthalmopathy. TCRdb processed the multiplex PCR reads anew with MiXCR; each CDR3 protein has one entry. The profile covers around 660,000 distinct CDR3 sequences, with 40% to 55% appearing a single time and less than 9.5% taken by the ten largest. Material for sequencing was peripheral blood or thyroid tissue (not recorded which). The receptors were gathered from an adult man with Graves' disease, either hyperthyroidism or ophthalmopathy (not recorded which). Both conserved end residues are part of each CDR3. A D gene is named only where the DNA matches it firmly. Size values are once, few and many counts, or a class for expanded clones, and some rows have none.

>many|TRBV7-9|.|TRBJ2-7
TGTGCCAGCAGCTTAGTGGGCCCTAACTCCTACGAGCAGTACTTC
CASSLVGPNSYEQYF
>.|TRBV25-1|.|TRBJ1-5
TGTACCAGCAGTGTCACGGGTAATCAGCCCCAGCATTTT
CTSSVTGNQPQHF
>once|TRBV7-6|TRBD1|TRBJ2-7
TGTGCCAGCAGCTCACAGGGACAGCAGACCTACGAGCAGTACTTC
CASSSQGQQTYEQYF
>.|TRBV6-6|.|TRBJ2-7
TGTGCCAGCAGGACAACAGGGAGTTCCTACGAGCAGTACTTC
CASRTTGSSYEQYF
>once|TRBV29-1|.|TRBJ2-5
TGCAGCGTTGTTGGGTTGGGGCAGATTCAAGAGACCCAGTACTTC
CSVVGLGQIQETQYF
>.|TRBV7-9|.|TRBJ1-2
TGTGCCAGCAGCTTAGTAGCGCCCCGGGCGGGTGGTGGCTACACCTTC
CASSLVAPRAGGGYTF
>few|TRBV9|.|TRBJ1-1
TGTGCCAGCAGCGCACCCCCGGCAGGGGATACTGAAGCTTTCTTT
CASSAPPAGDTEAFF
>.|TRBV20-1|TRBD2|TRBJ2-7
TGCAGTGCTAGGAAGCCAGGTCTAGCGGGAGTCGAGCAGTACTTC
CSARKPGLAGVEQYF
>.|TRBV19|.|TRBJ1-2
TGTGCCAGTACCAGGGGTACTTTACTGGCTAACTATGGCTACACCTTC
CASTRGTLLANYGYTF
>.|TRBV20-1|TRBD1|TRBJ2-7
TGCAGTGCTAGGTCAGGGGGCGGCGACGAGCAGTACTTC
CSARSGGGDEQYF
>.|TRBV7-2|.|TRBJ1-1
TGTGCCAGCAGCTTCCCGGACCCGAGAGTCGATGCTTTCTTT
CASSFPDPRVDAFF
>.|TRBV15|TRBD1|TRBJ2-7
TGTGCCACCAGCAGAGGGTGGGGGACAGGGGCGCGATCCGAGCAGTACTTC
CATSRGWGTGARSEQYF
>many|TRBV29-1|.|TRBJ1-1
TGCAGCGTTGAAGATCTTGGGGGCGCGGGTACTGAAGCTTTCTTT
CSVEDLGGAGTEAFF
>.|TRBV12-3/TRBV12-4|TRBD1|TRBJ2-5
TGTGCCAGCAGTGCCGGGACAGGGACAGAGACCCAGTACTTC
CASSAGTGTETQYF
>.|TRBV6-5|.|TRBJ2-5
TGTGCCAGCAGACAGATGGGACATCAAGAGACCCAGTACTTC
CASRQMGHQETQYF